These 2 T cell receptor beta chains were all obtained from the same sample, sequenced in a study of Ad26.COV2.S vaccination and SARS-CoV-2 variants (dated by TCRdb to about 2021). What this sample's time point label stands for: individuals recovered from natural SARS-CoV-2 infection. Library generation was performed with the immunoSEQ multiplex PCR assay. Sourced from immuneACCESS, this table was stored by TCRdb with only in-frame sequences that have V and J called. A share of the clones is absent; for the studies checked, an unresolved V gene accounts for under half, and the remainder has no known explanation. The sample table holds 100,000 or so clones, of which less than 85% were seen once. Jointly, the top ten make up 15% to 20% of the sample. The sequences come from peripheral blood, collected after recovery from COVID-19. These receptors were taken from a human donor who had recovered from COVID-19.

This clone was recorded many times. The rearrangement joins TRBV28 to TRBJ2-4; D remains ambiguous. V was trimmed by 5 bases and J by 6 bases, leaving 11 bases between them. CDR1 MDHEN and CDR2 SYDVKM come from the germline V gene. This CDR3 has 13 amino acids. The CDR3 here is CASSLDLANIQYF. The DNA of the CDR3 is TGTGCCAGCAGTCTTGACCTTGCAAACATTCAGTACTTC.

V gene TRBV19 combines with J gene TRBJ1-4; 8 bases line up with TRBD1. There are 18 residues in the CDR3. After removal of 4 bases from V and 0 bases from J, the junction contained 10 bases not matched to a gene. The V gene's germline CDR1 is LNHDA and CDR2 SQIVND (reference sequence). DNA for the CDR3: TGTGCCAGTAGTACCCCGACAGGGGCCGATGCAACTAATGAAAAACTGTTTTTT. It specifies CASSTPTGADATNEKLFF.